Listed here are 17 T cell receptor beta chains from one sample, sequenced in a study of T-cell reconstitution after alpha-beta-depleted transplantation in children (dated by TCRdb to about 2016). The library was generated by PCR. TCRdb lists the instrument as Illumina HiSeq 2500. TCR libraries were prepared with molecular barcoding, using unique molecular identifiers to normalize TCRbeta repertoire quantification. Clones were called with MiXCR by TCRdb after fastp trimmed the public reads at Q25, and only in-frame beta chains were retained. Here each entry gathers all rows of one CDR3 protein and keeps the most common genes and DNA. The sample table lists more than 550,000 distinct CDR3 sequences, over 9.5% of them with a count of one. Of the sample, about 4% is held by the ten largest clones. The sequencing used PBMCs from the stem cell graft donor, collected from the stem cell graft. All receptors derive from a human donor who donated a stem cell graft to a child with acute myeloid leukemia.

This clonotype was seen a few times. The chain combines TRBV20-1 with TRBJ2-5, with 7 nucleotides matching TRBD2. Germline loops: CDR1 DFQATT, CDR2 SNEGSKA (reference sequence). Trimming at V came to 0 bases and at J to 5 bases, leaving 9 bases not matched to a gene. The CDR3 covers 15 residues. The CDR3 region is CSAREWGGSRETQYF. CDR3 coding DNA: TGCAGTGCTAGAGAATGGGGCGGGAGTAGGGAGACCCAGTACTTC.

This clonotype was counted between two and nine times. CDR3 amino acids: CSVELRGGYTF. Written as DNA, the CDR3 is TGCAGCGTTGAATTGAGGGGTGGCTACACCTTC. The J gene is TRBJ1-2, the V gene TRBV29-1; TRBD1 is a possible D gene (5 bases). Germline V CDR1 and CDR2: SQVTM, ANQGSEA. This CDR3 spans 11 amino acids. V was cut by 2 bases and J by 7 bases, with 8 bases left in between.

V is TRBV7-2 and J is TRBJ2-5; 11 bases line up with TRBD2. CDR1 is SGHTA, CDR2 FQGNSA, per germline. The CDR3 is 15 residues long. The V segment lost 5 bases and the J segment 3 bases; nucleotides outside the gene matches: 5. In nucleotides, the CDR3 is TGTGCCAGCAGCCCCAGACTAGCGGGGAAAGAGACCCAGTACTTC. It encodes CASSPRLAGKETQYF.

The V and J genes are TRBV28 and TRBJ1-2; 8 bases agree with TRBD1. J gave up 8 bases and V 2 bases, and 7 bases lay outside the gene matches. The CDR3 extends over 14 amino acids. CDR1 and CDR2 from the germline V gene are MDHEN and SYDVKM. CDR3: CASSLQGALGGYTF. The CDR3 DNA follows: TGTGCCAGCAGTTTACAGGGGGCTCTTGGCGGCTACACCTTC.

The chain recombines TRBV20-1 with TRBJ1-2; possibly TRBD1 for D (5 bases). CDR3 length: 15 residues. Looked up from germline, CDR1 is DFQATT and CDR2 is SNEGSKA (reference sequence). Trimming took 0 bases from V and 4 from J, leaving 15 bases between them. The CDR3 is CSARDYEQAIYGYTF. In DNA form, the CDR3 reads TGCAGTGCTAGAGACTACGAACAGGCCATCTATGGCTACACCTTC.

This clonotype was recorded a few times. The chain uses TRBV19 and TRBJ1-5, with D maybe TRBD1 (6 bases). V was shortened by 3 bases and J by 0 bases, with 12 bases between the two germline ends. The CDR3 is made up of 16 amino acids. Germline V gene data show CDR1 as LNHDA and CDR2 as SQIVND (reference sequence). This CDR3 reads CASSMLLGASNQPQHF. The CDR3 DNA is TGTGCCAGTAGTATGCTTTTGGGGGCTAGCAATCAGCCCCAGCATTTT.

This clonotype showed up just a few times. The CDR3: CASSVAAGQETQYF. CDR3 nucleotides: TGTGCCAGCAGCGTAGCGGCCGGCCAAGAGACCCAGTACTTC. V usage is TRBV9 and J usage is TRBJ2-5; no reliable D call. There are 14 residues in the CDR3. In germline, CDR1 is SGDLS, CDR2 YYNGEE. The ends were cut back, 0 bases at V and 1 base at J, with 7 bases in the middle.

A few counts support this clonotype. The V gene is TRBV12-3 or TRBV12-4, the J gene TRBJ2-5, with 11 positions matching TRBD2. This CDR3 comprises 16 residues. The V gene end was trimmed by 2 bases and the J gene end by 4 bases; junction bases not matched to a gene: 6. The CDR3 reads CASSLYSGRGGETQYF. The CDR3 DNA reads TGTGCCAGCAGTTTATATAGCGGGAGGGGTGGAGAGACCCAGTACTTC.

The V gene is TRBV30, the J gene TRBJ2-1; TRBD1 aligns across 7 bases. V shed 2 bases and J 8 bases; nucleotides not matched to a gene: 9. This CDR3 has 14 residues. Germline V gene sequence: CDR1 GTSNPN, CDR2 SVGIG (reference sequence). CDR3: CAWSPLGTADEQFF. CDR3 bases: TGTGCCTGGAGTCCCCTCGGGACAGCCGATGAGCAGTTCTTC.

The V call is TRBV7-3, the J call TRBJ1-5; 7 bases agree with TRBD1. The CDR3 covers 16 residues. The junction had 13 bases not matched to a gene; V was cut back by 5 bases and J by 6 bases. Germline V gene lookup returns CDR1 SGHTA and CDR2 FQGTGA. The CDR3 region has the DNA TGTGCCAGCAGCGTTAAGGGAGGGGGCGCTGGTCAGCCCCAGCATTTT. This translates into CASSVKGGGAGQPQHF.

CDR3 residues: CASSLSGYQETQYF. The CDR3 DNA is TGTGCCAGCAGCTTATCAGGGTACCAAGAGACCCAGTACTTC. The gene calls are TRBV7-2 and TRBJ2-5; a weak D match, TRBD1 (5 bases). Germline V gives CDR1 SGHTA, CDR2 FQGNSA. This CDR3 contains 14 residues. V lost 2 bases and J 0 bases, leaving 7 bases between the germline ends.

This clonotype appeared many times. This chain connects TRBV6-1 to TRBJ2-3; 7 bases map to TRBD2. V lost 6 bases and J lost 2; bases outside the gene matches: 5. This CDR3 is 14 amino acids long. Germline CDR1 reads MNHNS; CDR2 reads SASEGT. The CDR3 bases are TGTGCCAGCAGGTCGGCGGGAGCCACAGATACGCAGTATTTT. Translating it yields CASRSAGATDTQYF.

This clonotype was found many times. The rearrangement joins TRBV29-1 to TRBJ1-1; D perhaps matches TRBD1 (6 bases). The germline V gene encodes CDR1 SQVTM and CDR2 ANQGSEA. The CDR3 sequence is 13 residues long. Trimming shortened V by 6 bases and J by 1 base, and 12 bases separated the two germline ends. CDR3 sequence reads: CSVRGTANTEAFF. The CDR3 DNA follows: TGCAGCGTCAGGGGCACGGCGAACACTGAAGCTTTCTTT.

This clonotype was seen many times. The V gene is TRBV6-1, the J gene TRBJ2-1, with D perhaps given as TRBD1 or TRBD2 (7 bases each). Germline-derived CDR1 and CDR2 are MNHNS and SASEGT. Trimming removed 6 bases at V and 9 bases at J, with 21 bases between. The CDR3 totals 15 residues. CDR3 DNA sequence: TGTGCCAGCAGAGGAGCGGGACAGCCCCCAGCTGAGCAGTTCTTC. Translated, it gives CASRGAGQPPAEQFF.

The chain uses TRBV15 and TRBJ1-1; D unclear. V lost 0 bases, J lost 3 bases, and 8 bases lay in between. This CDR3 contains 14 residues. Looked up from germline, CDR1 is LNHNV and CDR2 is YYDKDF (reference sequence). The CDR3 DNA reads as TGTGCCACCAGCAGAGACTCTGGCGACACTGAAGCTTTCTTT. Translating gives CATSRDSGDTEAFF.

This clonotype occurred a few times. The rearrangement joins TRBV28 to TRBJ2-5; D possibly corresponds to TRBD1 (6 bases). The V gene lost 2 bases and the J gene lost 5 bases, with 12 bases spanning the gap. From germline, CDR1 is MDHEN and CDR2 SYDVKM. The CDR3 totals 14 residues. The CDR3, as DNA: TGTGCCAGCAGTTTACCAACAGGGTTGGAGACCCAGTACTTC. Protein: CASSLPTGLETQYF.

The chain joins TRBV6-5 to TRBJ2-2, with 9 nucleotides matching TRBD2. This CDR3 contains 17 residues. J was trimmed by 3 bases and V by 0 bases; bases with no gene match: 5. Germline values: CDR1 MNHEY, CDR2 SVGAGI. CDR3 in DNA: TGTGCCAGCAGTTACTCCCTGCGGGAGGGGTACACCGGGGAGCTGTTTTTT. The encoded protein is CASSYSLREGYTGELFF.